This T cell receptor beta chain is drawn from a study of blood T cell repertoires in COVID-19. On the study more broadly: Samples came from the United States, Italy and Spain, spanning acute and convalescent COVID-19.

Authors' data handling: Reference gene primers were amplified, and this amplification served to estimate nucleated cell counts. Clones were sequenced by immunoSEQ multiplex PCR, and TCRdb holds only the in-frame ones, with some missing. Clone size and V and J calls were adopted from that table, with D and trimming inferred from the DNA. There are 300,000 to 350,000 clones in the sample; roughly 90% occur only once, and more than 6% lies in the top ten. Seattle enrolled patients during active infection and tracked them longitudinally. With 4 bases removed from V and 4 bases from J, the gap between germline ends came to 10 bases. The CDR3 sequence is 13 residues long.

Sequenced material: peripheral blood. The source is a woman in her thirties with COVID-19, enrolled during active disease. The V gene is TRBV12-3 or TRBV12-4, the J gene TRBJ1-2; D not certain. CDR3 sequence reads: CASSSLTFYGYTF. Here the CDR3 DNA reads TGTGCCAGCAGTTCACTAACGTTCTATGGCTACACCTTC.